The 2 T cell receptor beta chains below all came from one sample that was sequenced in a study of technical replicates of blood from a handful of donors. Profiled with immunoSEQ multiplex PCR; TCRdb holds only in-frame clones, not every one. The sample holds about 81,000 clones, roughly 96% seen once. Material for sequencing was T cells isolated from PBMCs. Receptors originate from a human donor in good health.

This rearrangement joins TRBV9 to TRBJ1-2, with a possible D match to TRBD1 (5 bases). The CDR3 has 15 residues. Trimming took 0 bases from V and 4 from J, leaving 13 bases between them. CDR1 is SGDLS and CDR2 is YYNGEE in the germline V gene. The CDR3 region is CASSVGEGRGYGYTF. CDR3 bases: TGTGCCAGCAGCGTAGGGGAGGGGCGCGGCTATGGCTACACCTTC.

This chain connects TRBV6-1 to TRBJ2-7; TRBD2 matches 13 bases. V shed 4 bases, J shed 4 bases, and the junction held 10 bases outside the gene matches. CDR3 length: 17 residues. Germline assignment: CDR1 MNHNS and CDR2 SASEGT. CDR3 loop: CASSGTSGRVLGYEQYF. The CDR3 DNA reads TGTGCCAGCAGTGGAACTAGCGGGAGGGTTCTAGGATACGAGCAGTACTTC.